The present T cell receptor beta chain was sequenced within a study of tumor and adjacent non-tumor tissue in lung cancer. Study details: Each sample yielded 3.5 million to 5 million productive TCRbeta reads on average. General study results and limits: In normal lung, the top 100 clones were significantly more dominant than in tumor. Compared with tumor, normal lung showed significantly lower TCR diversity.

TCRbeta libraries were built with three rounds of nested PCR, modified from ARM-PCR. TCRdb independently ran MiXCR on the multiplex PCR reads; one entry per CDR3 protein. The data contain 70,000 to 80,000 distinct CDR3 sequences, 55% to 75% of them singletons. Turning to this clonotype: Its antigen remains unknown. This sequence may be a read error, since a much larger clone differs from it by one base.

This sample's RNA came from whole unsorted tissue. This CDR3 comprises 14 residues. The V end lost 4 bases, the J end lost 5 bases, and 14 bases lay between the germline ends. Germline V gives CDR1 KGHDR, CDR2 SFDVKD. The sequenced material came from lung tumor tissue. The TCR was taken from a woman in her thirties or forties with non-small cell lung cancer. The chain recombines TRBV24-1 with TRBJ2-7; D unclear. The CDR3 coding sequence is TGTGCCACCAGTGAAGCCGGGTCAGGTCACGAGCAGTACTTC. Translating gives CATSEAGSGHEQYF.